This T cell receptor (beta chain) comes out of a study of blood T cell repertoires in COVID-19. V was cut by 3 bases and J by 5 bases, with 15 bases left in between. Germline V gene lookup returns CDR1 KGHDR and CDR2 SFDVKD. This CDR3 spans 15 amino acids. Using immunoSEQ multiplex PCR, the repertoire was profiled, and TCRdb retains in-frame clones only, with some absent. In the table there are around 58,000 clones, roughly 85% of which are singletons. The sequence was collected from a human donor in a cohort sampled during active COVID-19. The gene calls are TRBV24-1 and TRBJ2-5; D might be TRBD2 (6 bases). Sequencing was performed on peripheral blood. The CDR3 loop is CATSDQGVGGETQYF. The CDR3 DNA reads TGTGCCACCAGTGATCAGGGTGTTGGGGGGGAGACCCAGTACTTC.